This TCR beta chain was identified in a study of Tregs in tolerant kidney transplant recipients. As for the study in general: The nonmyeloablative bone marrow transplants came from related graft donors, with transient mixed chimerism. Findings and caveats of the study: Antigen-driven expansion was suggested because donor-specific Tregs expanded more than all Tregs in tolerant patients. For some patients, primers changed over time, blocking nucleotide-level comparison.

V shed 5 bases and J 4 bases; nucleotides not matched to a gene: 4. Germline V gene data show CDR1 as SGHRS and CDR2 as YFSETQ. The CDR3 extends over 13 amino acids. Clones were read by immunoSEQ multiplex PCR, and TCRdb kept only the in-frame ones, dropping some. The sample includes about 83,000 clones, 95% to 98% seen only once; the top ten take approximately 0.56%. A note on this clone: What it binds is not known.

The chain has TRBV5-1 and TRBJ2-3; 7 bases align to TRBD1. Source: CD4+ T cells from blood, taken before the transplant. This receptor was taken from a human donor who received a combined kidney and bone marrow transplant. In DNA form, the CDR3 reads TGCGCCAGCAGGTCTACAGGGGCAGATACGCAGTATTTT. Its translation: CASRSTGADTQYF.